This TCR beta chain was obtained from a study of cytomegalovirus exposure and HLA in healthy donors. Study results and caveats: Later, an analysis showed that TCR beta chains associated with HLA were more clonally expanded than others that were equally common. In a later analysis, productive TCRs from donors in an Asian-associated ancestry cluster reportedly carried fewer N-insertions than the cohort mean.

The germline V gene encodes CDR1 SGHNT and CDR2 YYREEE (reference sequence). The V end was cut by 0 bases, the J end by 5 bases, with 6 bases between. The CDR3 contains 12 residues. In regard to this clone: No antigen is known for it.

Researchers ran the PCR with 60 Vbeta and 13 Jbeta primers. Profiling relied on immunoSEQ multiplex PCR, and the TCRdb table lists in-frame clones only, not all of them. The table records some 120,000 clones, roughly 81% of them present only once. The sample taken for sequencing was PBMCs. The V and J genes are TRBV5-4 and TRBJ2-7, with D tentatively TRBD1 (5 bases). This clonotype was obtained from a woman aged 30 to 39 in good health and CMV-seronegative. The CDR3 loop is CASSLDRNEQYF. In DNA form, the CDR3 reads TGTGCCAGCAGCTTGGACAGGAACGAGCAGTACTTC.